The 19 T cell receptor beta chains given below trace back to one sample, sequenced in a study of cytomegalovirus exposure and HLA in healthy donors (dated by TCRdb to 2015 to 2018). Receptor amplification or capture employed the immunoSEQ multiplex PCR assay. TCRdb took this table from immuneACCESS and kept in-frame rearrangements with V and J called. Such tables lack part of the clones; where checked against another copy, unresolved V genes explain under half of the gap, and the rest is unexplained. The sample profile shows roughly 100,000 clones; 88% of them were found once. The ten largest clones represent about 1.8% of the sample. The source material was PBMCs. Receptors were obtained from a woman between 18 and 30 years old in good health and CMV-seropositive.

The CDR3: CASTNRGDSVNTEAFF. CDR3 bases: TGTGCCAGTACCAATAGGGGGGACAGCGTGAACACTGAAGCTTTCTTT. The V and J genes are TRBV19 and TRBJ1-1; 7 positions match TRBD1. From germline, CDR1 is LNHDA and CDR2 SQIVND (reference sequence). The V segment lost 7 bases and the J segment 0 bases; nucleotides outside the gene matches: 11. The CDR3 extends over 16 amino acids.

The rearrangement uses TRBV18 and TRBJ2-5, with TRBD2 matching over 8 bases. The CDR3 consists of 15 residues. V was clipped by 4 bases and J by 1 base; unmatched bases: 5. Per germline, CDR1 KGHSH and CDR2 LQKENI. CDR3 DNA: TGTGCCAGCTCACTATTAGCGGGGACCCAAGAGACCCAGTACTTC. Its protein product is CASSLLAGTQETQYF.

This clone has more than one count but fewer than ten. The chain joins TRBV14 to TRBJ1-2, with 10 bases fitting TRBD1. V shed 5 bases, J shed 1 base, and the junction held 4 bases outside the gene matches. This CDR3 spans 15 amino acids. CDR1 SGHDN and CDR2 FVKESK come from the germline V gene. CDR3 region: CASSSGTGDNYGYTF. In DNA, the CDR3 is TGTGCCAGCAGCTCGGGGACAGGGGATAACTATGGCTACACCTTC.

The rearrangement joins TRBV27 to TRBJ2-4; weak D call: TRBD1 (5 bases). CDR3 length: 17 amino acids. Per germline, CDR1 MNHEY and CDR2 SMNVEV (reference sequence). The V and J ends lost 0 bases and 2 bases respectively, with 14 bases between them. The CDR3 DNA follows: TGTGCCAGCAGTTTATCGGGCCAGGGAACTACCAAAAACATTCAGTACTTC. Translation gives CASSLSGQGTTKNIQYF.

The chain is built from TRBV7-9 and TRBJ1-2; TRBD1 is a possible D gene (6 bases). Trimming left V 4 bases short and J 8 bases short, with 17 bases between. CDR1 is SEHNR, CDR2 FQNEAQ, per germline (reference sequence). The CDR3 loop spans 14 amino acids. The CDR3 reads CASSSDRGGKGYTF. DNA for the CDR3: TGTGCCAGCAGCTCCGACCGTGGGGGCAAGGGCTACACCTTC. Together with reference TRBV7-9 and TRBJ1-2, the CDR3 gives the full variable domain: DTGVSQNPRHKITKRGQNVTFRCDPISEHNRLYWYRQTLGQGPEFLTYFQNEAQLEKSRLLSDRFSAERPKGSFSTLEIQRTEQGDSAMYLCASSSDRGGKGYTFGSGTRLTVV.

V is TRBV7-9 and J is TRBJ2-7, with TRBD1 as a possible D gene (5 bases). Germline V gives CDR1 SEHNR, CDR2 FQNEAQ (reference sequence). The CDR3 covers 14 residues. V lost 5 bases, J lost 2 bases, and 13 bases lay in between. The CDR3 region is CASSPRGGPYEQYV. CDR3 bases: TGTGCCAGCAGCCCAAGGGGTGGCCCCTACGAGCAGTACGTC.

The chain is built from TRBV27 and TRBJ1-2; no definite D call. Germline V CDR1 and CDR2: MNHEY, SMNVEV (reference sequence). The CDR3 totals 14 residues. V lost 6 bases, J lost 4 bases, and 15 bases lay in between. CDR3: CASSPRESGYGYTF. CDR3 bases: TGTGCCAGCAGCCCCCGGGAATCGGGCTATGGCTACACCTTC.

This chain links TRBV28 with TRBJ1-4, with 8 positions matching TRBD1. V shed 4 bases, J shed 3 bases, and the junction held 4 bases outside the gene matches. The CDR3 has 15 amino acids. In germline, CDR1 is MDHEN, CDR2 SYDVKM. The chain's CDR3 is CASSSTGVSNEKLFF. In DNA form, the CDR3 reads TGTGCCAGCAGTTCGACAGGGGTGTCTAATGAAAAACTGTTTTTT.

The chain employs TRBV7-6 and TRBJ2-1; 9 positions match TRBD1. Germline trimming cut 4 bases from V and 5 bases from J; bases unmatched to any gene: 6. The CDR3 contains 15 residues. CDR1 is SGHVS, CDR2 FNYEAQ, per germline. CDR3 sequence: CASSSGTGQNNEQFF. CDR3 bases: TGTGCCAGCAGCTCCGGGACAGGGCAGAACAATGAGCAGTTCTTC.

The rearrangement uses TRBV4-1 and TRBJ2-5, with 9 nucleotides matching TRBD1. The CDR3 runs to 14 residues. The V gene's germline CDR1 is MGHRA and CDR2 YSYEKL. Trimming took 1 base from V and 5 from J; bases not matched to a gene: 2. CDR3 sequence (DNA): TGCGCCAGCAGCCAAGTCGACAGGGGGGAGACCCAGTACTTC. Translated, it gives CASSQVDRGETQYF.

DNA of the CDR3: TGTGCCAGCAGTGCCGGGACAGGGCGCAATCAGCCCCAGCATTTT. This translates into CASSAGTGRNQPQHF. This chain links TRBV28 with TRBJ1-5; 9 nucleotides line up with TRBD1. CDR3 size: 15 residues. Trimming removed 5 bases from V and 2 bases from J; junction bases left unmatched: 4. Germline loops: CDR1 MDHEN, CDR2 SYDVKM.

The chain links TRBV6-5 to TRBJ2-5; a possible D gene is TRBD2 (7 bases). V was shortened by 6 bases and J by 7 bases, with 15 bases between the two germline ends. Germline V gene sequence: CDR1 MNHEY, CDR2 SVGAGI. The CDR3 length is 13 residues. This CDR3 is CASSAGAQGTQYF. CDR3 DNA sequence: TGTGCCAGCAGCGCGGGGGCCCAGGGGACCCAGTACTTC.

The CDR3 sequence is CASSLGPRGYGYTF. DNA for the CDR3: TGTGCCAGCAGCTTAGGCCCCAGGGGCTATGGCTACACCTTC. The chain is built from TRBV7-2 and TRBJ1-2; D might be TRBD1 (6 bases). Trimming took 1 base from V and 4 from J, leaving 10 bases between them. Germline lookup yields CDR1 SGHTA and CDR2 FQGNSA. The CDR3 sequence is 14 residues long.

The chain employs TRBV28 and TRBJ1-2, with D maybe TRBD1 (5 bases). The V and J ends lost 7 bases and 1 base respectively, with 22 bases between them. This CDR3 contains 17 residues. CDR1 and CDR2 (germline): MDHEN, SYDVKM. The CDR3 DNA sequence: TGTGCCAGCACCCCCGGTGGGGCCGACAGTTTTAACTATGGCTACACCTTC. Protein product: CASTPGGADSFNYGYTF.

This chain connects TRBV11-3 to TRBJ2-7; tentatively, D is TRBD2 (6 bases). This CDR3 has 13 residues. Germline V gene data show CDR1 as SGHNT and CDR2 as YENEEA. V dropped 5 bases and J dropped 3 bases, with 11 bases sitting between them. The CDR3 sequence: CASSPAGSYEQYF. The CDR3 coding sequence is TGTGCCAGCAGCCCGGCGGGGAGCTACGAGCAGTACTTC.

The chain is built from TRBV27 and TRBJ2-4; 7 bases agree with TRBD2. The CDR3 totals 17 residues. CDR1 MNHEY and CDR2 SMNVEV come from the germline V gene (reference sequence). Trimming took 3 bases from V and 0 from J; bases not matched to a gene: 8. CDR3 DNA: TGTGCCAGCAGTTTGGCCCGGGACTACGTAGCCAAAAACATTCAGTACTTC. This gives the protein CASSLARDYVAKNIQYF.

The chain links TRBV7-8 to TRBJ1-2; D uncertain. Germline V gene lookup returns CDR1 SGHVS and CDR2 FQNEAQ. V was trimmed by 0 bases and J by 4 bases, leaving 9 bases between them. This CDR3 has 14 amino acids. CDR3 sequence (DNA): TGTGCCAGCAGCTTAGCGCTAGAGGGCTATGGCTACACCTTC. Translation gives CASSLALEGYGYTF.

A note on this clone: Additional DNA sequences in this sample encode the identical CDR3. This sequence joins TRBV27 and TRBJ2-7; D is possibly TRBD2 (5 bases). Looked up from germline, CDR1 is MNHEY and CDR2 is SMNVEV (reference sequence). V was cut by 3 bases and J by 2 bases, with 8 bases left in between. The CDR3 spans 13 residues. Here the CDR3 reads CASSLTGTYEQYF. CDR3 sequence (DNA): TGTGCCAGCAGTTTGACGGGGACCTACGAGCAGTACTTC.

This rearrangement joins TRBV9 to TRBJ1-6, with D tentatively TRBD1 (5 bases). V lost 0 bases to trimming and J lost 6 bases, with 13 bases between them. The CDR3 contains 16 residues. The V gene's germline CDR1 is SGDLS and CDR2 YYNGEE. This CDR3 is CASSVGGGNINSPLHF. The CDR3 region has the DNA TGTGCCAGCAGCGTAGGGGGGGGGAACATTAATTCACCCCTCCACTTT.